These T cell receptor beta chains were read from a single sample in a study of blood T cell repertoires in COVID-19. Method: immunoSEQ multiplex PCR; TCRdb's copy keeps in-frame clones and lacks some. The sample consists of 100,000 to 150,000 clones, over 75% of them appearing once. Sequenced: peripheral blood. All receptors derive from a woman of 80 years or more with acute or convalescent COVID-19. Each CDR3 is given with its conserved first and last residue. A D gene is named only where the DNA matches it firmly. Clone size is given for some rows only: seen once, a few or many times, or a class if the clone is expanded.

>-|-|TRBJ1-1|TRBV6-5
CASSYNFKNTEAFF
TGTGCCAGCAGTTACAACTTCAAGAACACTGAAGCTTTCTTT
>-|-|TRBJ2-5|TRBV5-4
CASSWSGETQYF
TGTGCCAGCAGCTGGAGTGGGGAGACCCAGTACTTC
>TRBD1|-|TRBJ2-2|TRBV11-2
CASRGQGYTGELFF
TGTGCCAGCAGAGGACAGGGGTACACCGGGGAGCTGTTTTTT
>-|-|TRBJ2-3|TRBV5-6
CASSNLGGAFGTDTQYF
TGTGCCAGCAGCAACCTGGGCGGGGCCTTCGGCACAGATACGCAGTATTTT
>-|-|TRBJ1-5|TRBV3-1/TRBV3-2
CASSPREGQPQHF
TGTGCCAGCAGCCCCCGGGAGGGTCAGCCCCAGCATTTT
>TRBD2|-|TRBJ2-1|TRBV15
CATSRDSAGDNNEQFF
TGTGCCACCAGCAGAGATTCCGCGGGGGATAACAATGAGCAGTTCTTC
>TRBD2|-|TRBJ2-1|TRBV5-1
CASSPGGQRGGRGFF
TGCGCCAGCAGCCCCGGCGGCCAGCGGGGGGGCCGGGGGTTCTTC
>-|few|TRBJ1-2|TRBV4-1
CASSQDNNYGYTF
TGCGCCAGCAGCCAAGACAATAACTATGGCTACACCTTC
>-|-|TRBJ1-5|TRBV6-5
CASGVEGGNQPQHF
TGTGCCAGCGGGGTGGAGGGCGGCAATCAGCCCCAGCATTTT
>-|few|TRBJ1-1|TRBV18
CASSLDRNEAFF
TGTGCCAGCTCACTGGACAGAAACGAAGCTTTCTTT
>-|-|TRBJ2-1|TRBV5-1
CASSLQGSSYNEQFF
TGCGCCAGCAGCTTACAAGGGAGCTCCTACAATGAGCAGTTCTTC
>-|-|TRBJ2-5|TRBV6-1
CASSERGETQYF
TGTGCCAGCAGTGAAAGGGGGGAGACCCAGTACTTC
>-|-|TRBJ1-2|TRBV28
CASSSYYGYTF
TGTGCCAGCAGTTCCTACTATGGCTACACCTTC
>-|-|TRBJ1-1|TRBV15
CATSRNRDTPEAFF
TGTGCCACCAGCAGAAACCGGGACACACCTGAAGCTTTCTTT
>-|-|TRBJ2-1|TRBV28
CASSTGPYGEQFF
TGTGCCAGTTCGACAGGACCTTACGGTGAGCAGTTCTTC
>-|-|TRBJ2-3|TRBV10-1
CASSESQGGADTQYF
TGCGCCAGCAGTGAGTCCCAGGGCGGGGCAGATACGCAGTATTTT
>-|-|TRBJ1-6|TRBV20-1
CSASNGQLSSYNSPLHF
TGCAGTGCTAGTAATGGACAGCTAAGCTCCTATAATTCACCCCTCCACTTT
>-|-|TRBJ2-3|TRBV11-2
CASSSRADTQYF
TGTGCCAGCAGCTCACGCGCAGATACGCAGTATTTT
>-|once|TRBJ1-4|TRBV2
CASSQGGDNEKLFF
TGTGCCAGCAGTCAAGGGGGGGATAATGAAAAACTGTTTTTT
>-|once|TRBJ1-5|TRBV6-6
CASSRSSGVSSNQPQHF
TGTGCCAGCAGTCGATCTTCAGGGGTGTCGAGCAATCAGCCCCAGCATTTT
>-|-|TRBJ1-1|TRBV7-2
CASSSSVQGNTEAFF
TGTGCCAGCAGCTCATCCGTACAGGGAAACACTGAAGCTTTCTTT
>-|-|TRBJ1-5|TRBV18
CASSSDWGNQPQHF
TGTGCCAGCTCCTCCGACTGGGGCAATCAGCCCCAGCATTTT
>-|few|TRBJ1-1|TRBV12-3/TRBV12-4
CASSLRRQESAFF
TGTGCCAGCAGTTTAAGAAGACAGGAGAGCGCTTTCTTT
>-|-|TRBJ1-1|TRBV10-1
CASSRSRNTEAFF
TGCGCCAGCAGTCGGAGCAGGAACACTGAAGCTTTCTTT
>TRBD1|-|TRBJ1-1|TRBV7-3
CASSLMGRGSNTEAFF
TGTGCCAGCAGCTTAATGGGCAGGGGGTCGAACACTGAAGCTTTCTTT
>-|-|TRBJ1-1|TRBV18
CASSPPHRPNTEAFF
TGTGCCAGCTCACCACCGCACAGGCCGAACACTGAAGCTTTCTTT
>TRBD1|-|TRBJ1-5|TRBV4-1
CASSRNTGELFQPQHF
TGCGCCAGCAGCCGAAACACAGGGGAGTTATTTCAGCCCCAGCATTTT
>-|-|TRBJ1-4|TRBV7-9
CASRLQGQGKLFF
TGTGCCAGCAGACTACAGGGTCAGGGAAAACTGTTTTTT
>-|-|TRBJ1-1|TRBV5-1
CASSFTGLLSSTEAFF
TGCGCCAGCAGCTTTACAGGGCTTCTCTCTAGCACTGAAGCTTTCTTT
>-|-|TRBJ1-3|TRBV4-1
CASSQDQQGRRFGNTIYF
TGCGCCAGCAGCCAAGACCAACAGGGCCGACGGTTCGGAAACACCATATATTTT
>-|-|TRBJ1-3|TRBV19
CASRAAESGNTIYF
TGTGCCAGTAGGGCGGCCGAATCTGGAAACACCATATATTTT
>-|-|TRBJ1-5|TRBV6-5
CASTRGWINQPQHF
TGTGCCAGCACCAGGGGTTGGATCAATCAGCCCCAGCATTTT
>-|-|TRBJ1-4|TRBV19
CASSNPGSEKLFF
TGTGCCAGTAGTAATCCAGGGTCCGAAAAACTGTTTTTT
>-|few|TRBJ2-2|TRBV15
CATSRDKNTGELFF
TGTGCCACCAGCAGAGACAAGAACACCGGGGAGCTGTTTTTT
>-|-|TRBJ2-2|TRBV9
CASRGGGQMHTGELFF
TGTGCCAGCAGAGGAGGGGGACAGATGCACACCGGGGAGCTGTTTTTT
>TRBD1|-|TRBJ1-2|TRBV27
CASSLQGALGNGYTF
TGTGCCAGCAGTTTACAGGGGGCGCTAGGGAATGGCTACACCTTC
>TRBD1|once|TRBJ1-1|TRBV6-5
CASSYSDRGETEAFF
TGTGCCAGCAGTTACTCCGACAGGGGGGAGACTGAAGCTTTCTTT
>-|-|TRBJ1-5|TRBV6-5
CASSWSQPQHF
TGTGCCTCCTCGTGGAGTCAGCCCCAGCATTTT
>-|-|TRBJ1-2|TRBV14
CASSQVGAANYGYTF
TGTGCCAGCAGCCAAGTAGGAGCAGCTAACTATGGCTACACCTTC
>-|-|TRBJ2-6|TRBV5-6
CASSLGSVTGANVLTF
TGTGCCAGCAGCTTGGGTTCCGTTACTGGGGCCAACGTCCTGACTTTC
>TRBD2|-|TRBJ2-1|TRBV9
CASSATAGGSYNEQFF
TGTGCCAGCAGCGCCACGGCGGGGGGGTCCTACAATGAGCAGTTCTTC